Listed below are T cell receptor beta chains from one sample, sequenced in a study of blood T cell repertoires in COVID-19. TCRdb's table, derived via immunoSEQ multiplex PCR, lists solely in-frame clones and lacks some. The table records 100,000 to 130,000 clones, approximately 80% of them present only once. Sequencing was carried out using peripheral blood. The receptor set was obtained from an older man with acute or convalescent COVID-19. CDR3s include the opening cysteine and the closing phenylalanine or tryptophan. The D gene is left open where the match is weak. Clone size is shown for a subset of rows, as once, few, many or a class of expanded clone.

>.|TRBV13|TRBJ1-1|few
CASSGGQTNTEAFF
TGTGCCAGCAGCGGAGGACAGACGAACACTGAAGCTTTCTTT
>.|TRBV21-1|TRBJ2-1|.
CASSKVSGTEQFF
TGTGCCAGCAGCAAAGTTTCCGGGACAGAGCAGTTCTTC
>.|TRBV14|TRBJ1-1|few
CASSQGSGKVFTEAFF
TGTGCCAGCAGCCAAGGTTCAGGGAAGGTGTTCACTGAAGCTTTCTTT
>.|TRBV4-1|TRBJ2-2|.
CASSQESTGELFF
TGCGCCAGCAGCCAAGAGAGCACCGGGGAGCTGTTTTTT
>TRBD1|TRBV5-6|TRBJ2-3|.
CASSLPGTASTDTQYF
TGTGCCAGCAGCCTTCCGGGGACAGCAAGCACAGATACGCAGTATTTT
>TRBD1|TRBV3-1/TRBV3-2|TRBJ1-3|.
CASSQGPDRGHSGNTIYF
TGTGCCAGCAGCCAAGGTCCGGACAGGGGTCACTCTGGAAACACCATATATTTT
>.|TRBV27|TRBJ1-4|few
CASSLIGEKTNEKLFF
TGTGCCAGCAGTTTGATTGGGGAGAAAACTAATGAAAAACTGTTTTTT
>TRBD1|TRBV4-1|TRBJ1-4|.
CASSQGDRGREKLFF
TGCGCCAGCAGCCAGGGGGACAGGGGGCGAGAAAAACTGTTTTTT
>TRBD1|TRBV19|TRBJ2-5|.
CASSPRDRDQETQYF
TGTGCCAGTAGTCCGCGGGACAGGGACCAAGAGACCCAGTACTTC
>TRBD1|TRBV5-8|TRBJ1-2|.
CASRHRQGAYGYTF
TGTGCCAGCAGACACCGACAGGGAGCCTATGGCTACACCTTC
>.|TRBV6-5|TRBJ1-1|.
CASSLRGSAPEAFF
TGTGCCAGCTCGCTACGGGGGTCGGCACCTGAAGCTTTCTTT
>.|TRBV6-5|TRBJ1-1|.
CASSSQGVGVNTEAFF
TGTGCCAGCAGTTCCCAGGGTGTGGGTGTGAACACTGAAGCTTTCTTT
>TRBD1|TRBV6-4|TRBJ1-5|.
CASSETGGVQPQHF
TGTGCCAGCAGTGAAACAGGGGGGGTCCAGCCCCAGCATTTT
>.|TRBV19|TRBJ2-7|.
CASTEKGGYTLSYEQYF
TGTGCCAGTACCGAGAAGGGGGGGTATACTCTCTCCTACGAGCAGTACTTC
>TRBD1|TRBV5-1|TRBJ1-3|.
CASSLETGSGNTIYF
TGCGCCAGCAGCTTGGAGACAGGGTCTGGAAACACCATATATTTT
>.|TRBV6-1|TRBJ1-2|.
CASSEARTPNGYTF
TGTGCCAGCAGTGAAGCGCGAACTCCCAATGGCTACACCTTC
>.|TRBV15|TRBJ2-7|.
CATSRKQETYEQYF
TGTGCCACCAGCAGAAAACAGGAGACCTACGAGCAGTACTTC
>TRBD1|TRBV4-1|TRBJ1-6|few
CASSQDPGGVSPLHF
TGCGCCAGCAGCCAAGATCCAGGGGGCGTTTCACCCCTCCACTTT
>.|TRBV6-5|TRBJ2-1|.
CASKQADNEQFF
TGTGCCAGCAAACAGGCCGACAATGAGCAGTTCTTC
>.|TRBV19|TRBJ1-5|.
CASSQGREQPQHF
TGTGCCAGTAGCCAGGGGCGGGAGCAGCCCCAGCATTTT
>TRBD1|TRBV29-1|TRBJ2-7|once
CSAGTVGKTYEQYF
TGCAGCGCCGGGACAGTGGGGAAAACCTACGAGCAGTACTTC
>.|TRBV5-5|TRBJ2-3|once
CASSPSGASTDTQYF
TGTGCCAGCAGCCCATCAGGGGCCAGCACAGATACGCAGTATTTT
>TRBD1|TRBV6-5|TRBJ1-5|.
CASSKGTGGDQPQHF
TGTGCCAGCAGCAAAGGGACAGGGGGCGATCAGCCCCAGCATTTT
>TRBD1|TRBV10-3|TRBJ2-3|.
CAISQTGQVDTQYF
TGTGCCATCAGTCAGACAGGGCAGGTAGATACGCAGTATTTT
>TRBD1|TRBV6-5|TRBJ1-1|.
CASSYSFEGAWEAFF
TGTGCCAGCAGTTACTCTTTCGAGGGGGCCTGGGAAGCTTTCTTT
>.|TRBV18|TRBJ1-2|.
CASSPGGEGYTF
TGTGCCAGCTCACCAGGGGGCGAAGGCTACACCTTC
>.|TRBV19|TRBJ1-6|.
CASKDTENSPLHF
TGTGCCAGTAAGGACACCGAAAATTCACCCCTCCACTTT
>.|TRBV6-5|TRBJ1-5|few
CAGSGGSFNQPQHF
TGTGCCGGATCCGGGGGGAGCTTCAATCAGCCCCAGCATTTT
>TRBD1|TRBV5-6|TRBJ1-6|.
CASSSPGQGFNSPLHF
TGTGCCAGCAGCTCTCCGGGACAGGGTTTTAATTCACCCCTCCACTTT
>.|TRBV5-6|TRBJ1-5|.
CASSSLDSDNQPQHF
TGTGCCAGCAGCTCTCTGGACAGCGACAATCAGCCCCAGCATTTT
>TRBD1|TRBV10-2|TRBJ1-6|.
CASSIGQANNSPLHF
TGCGCCAGCAGTATCGGACAGGCGAATAATTCACCCCTCCACTTT
>TRBD1|TRBV27|TRBJ1-2|.
CASSFSTGANYGYTF
TGTGCCAGCAGTTTCTCGACAGGGGCTAACTATGGCTACACCTTC
>.|TRBV12-3/TRBV12-4|TRBJ1-1|.
CASSLDVGVSAFF
TGTGCCAGCAGTTTAGATGTCGGGGTTTCAGCTTTCTTT
>.|TRBV6-5|TRBJ1-5|.
CASSMDSRNQPQHF
TGTGCCAGCAGTATGGACAGTCGCAATCAGCCCCAGCATTTT
>.|TRBV3-1/TRBV3-2|TRBJ2-5|.
CASSPPLGRQETQYF
TGTGCCAGCAGCCCTCCCTTGGGGCGCCAAGAGACCCAGTACTTC
>.|TRBV7-8|TRBJ2-7|.
CASSPSSYEQYF
TGTGCCAGCAGCCCGAGCTCCTACGAGCAGTACTTC
>.|TRBV5-6|TRBJ2-2|.
CASSLRFGVNTGELFF
TGTGCCAGCAGCTTGAGGTTCGGGGTGAACACCGGGGAGCTGTTTTTT
>.|TRBV18|TRBJ2-3|.
CASSPSPGAGDTQYF
TGTGCCAGCTCACCATCCCCAGGGGCGGGAGATACGCAGTATTTT
>TRBD1|TRBV9|TRBJ1-1|.
CASSDNRGRDEAFF
TGTGCCAGCAGCGATAACAGGGGGCGGGATGAAGCTTTCTTT
>.|TRBV11-1|TRBJ1-1|.
CASSRSYDTEAFF
TGTGCCAGCAGCCGGAGCTATGACACTGAAGCTTTCTTT
>TRBD1|TRBV5-1|TRBJ1-5|.
CASSPTGDTNQPQHF
TGCGCCAGCAGCCCTACAGGGGATACCAATCAGCCCCAGCATTTT